Listed here is a single T cell receptor (beta chain). The antigen remains unidentified. The source of the sample is a study of beta chain features in type 1 diabetes. Study conclusions and caveats: For Type 1 diabetes patients, all four CD4+ subsets carried TCRB CDR3s that were moderately but significantly shorter.

Of the isolated RNA, all was reverse transcribed, and so the sequenced material was expressed TCRB transcripts. Naive, central memory and regulatory T cell samples produced a mean of around 4 million reads. Clones were read by immunoSEQ multiplex PCR, and TCRdb kept only the in-frame ones, dropping some. Of 300,000 to 400,000 clones detected, approximately 10% appear once; the ten largest clones hold 0.015%. Trimming cost V 6 bases and J 7 bases, with 18 bases left between them. This CDR3 contains 14 residues. Germline V CDR1 and CDR2: MNHEY, SMNVEV (reference sequence). The genes are TRBV27 and TRBJ1-2; a possible D gene is TRBD1 (5 bases). The source is a woman aged 25 to 39 in good health. Sample: naive CD4+ T cells from blood. CDR3 in DNA: TGTGCCAGCAGACCAGCCAGGGTCTCCACTGGCTACACCTTC. This sequence encodes CASRPARVSTGYTF.